This T cell receptor beta chain was documented in a study of OX40 agonist ivuxolimab in advanced cancers. At the level of the study: Three partial responders included one hepatocellular carcinoma patient and two cutaneous melanoma patients.

Regarding the study as a whole: Antigens targeted by the expanded peripheral T cells were not determined.

Using immunoSEQ multiplex PCR, the repertoire was profiled, and TCRdb retains in-frame clones only, with some absent. The table lists some 57,000 clones, 84% of them singletons. About this clone itself: The antigen is undetermined.

The CDR3 has 18 residues. Germline V gene lookup returns CDR1 LNHDA and CDR2 SQIVND (reference sequence). The trim removed 6 bases at V and 0 bases at J, leaving 14 bases unmatched. This material consisted of CD4+ or CD8+ T cells sorted from blood, taken in a trial of the OX40 agonist ivuxolimab. The chain combines TRBV19 with TRBJ1-1; 9 bases match TRBD1. This clonotype was sampled from an adult with an advanced solid tumor such as melanoma, head and neck, liver or kidney cancer. The CDR3 DNA sequence: TGTGCCAGTAGCCAACGCCACAGGGGGCAGGCTATGAACACTGAAGCTTTCTTT. The encoded protein is CASSQRHRGQAMNTEAFF.